These 23 T cell receptor beta chains were all obtained from the same sample, sequenced in a study of shared clonotypes between healthy human individuals. The table came from immunoSEQ multiplex PCR; TCRdb's copy has only in-frame clones and leaves some out. The table has 300,000 to 400,000 clones, approximately 79% seen once; the top ten hold under 13%. Material: memory CD4+ T cells sorted from blood. As to subset: CD45RA-negative fraction. The receptors originated from a man under 40 in good health.

Comments on this clone: Within the sample, other DNA sequences also encode this same CDR3. V is TRBV5-1 and J is TRBJ2-7; 7 bases map to TRBD1. Germline V gene data show CDR1 as SGHRS and CDR2 as YFSETQ. The CDR3 covers 15 residues. The junction had 8 bases not matched to a gene; V was cut back by 1 base and J by 4 bases. CDR3 coding DNA: TGCGCCAGCAGCTTGCTAGGGACAGCGAGTTACGAGCAGTACTTC. Encoded protein: CASSLLGTASYEQYF.

J is TRBJ2-1 and V is TRBV14; 9 nucleotides match TRBD2. The CDR3 loop spans 18 amino acids. Trimming took 0 bases from V and 5 from J; bases not matched to a gene: 11. Per germline, CDR1 SGHDN and CDR2 FVKESK. Here the CDR3 reads CASSQDERGLANDNEQFF. CDR3 coding DNA: TGTGCCAGCAGCCAAGATGAAAGAGGACTAGCGAATGACAATGAGCAGTTCTTC.

This chain uses TRBV27 with TRBJ2-2, with D maybe TRBD2 (6 bases). The CDR3 is 14 residues long. Per germline, CDR1 MNHEY and CDR2 SMNVEV (reference sequence). Trimming pared 8 bases from V and 1 base from J, leaving 11 bases between. CDR3 DNA: TGTGCCAGCGGTAGCGGATTGAACACCGGGGAGCTGTTTTTT. Protein sequence: CASGSGLNTGELFF.

This clone occurred a few times. Written as DNA, the CDR3 is TGTGCCATCAGTGAGTCAGCGAGCGGGTTTCTAAATGAGCAGTTCTTC. Protein sequence: CAISESASGFLNEQFF. The chain combines TRBV10-3 with TRBJ2-1; tentative D call: TRBD2 (6 bases). CDR3 length equals 16 residues. Germline CDR1 is ENHRY and CDR2 is SYGVKD. V was pared by 0 bases and J by 7 bases, with 16 bases between.

The V call is TRBV5-5, the J call TRBJ2-1; D may be TRBD1 or TRBD2 (5 bases each). Trimming took 6 bases from V and 2 from J, leaving 15 bases between them. This CDR3 contains 15 residues. From germline, CDR1 is SGHKS and CDR2 YYEKEE (reference sequence). CDR3 amino acids: CASTSAGGPYNEQFF. CDR3 nucleotide sequence: TGTGCCAGCACTTCGGCTGGGGGTCCCTACAATGAGCAGTTCTTC.

This clone was recorded at least ten times. This chain joins TRBV30 and TRBJ1-1, with 7 positions matching TRBD1. Germline CDR1 is GTSNPN and CDR2 is SVGIG (reference sequence). The junction had 5 bases not matched to a gene; V was cut back by 4 bases and J by 3 bases. The CDR3 runs 13 residues. The CDR3 region has the DNA TGTGCCTGGACCCCGACAGGGTACACTGAAGCTTTCTTT. It is translated as CAWTPTGYTEAFF.

Concerning this clone itself: The junction differs from germline at one of its ends, possibly a read error. The J gene is TRBJ1-2, the V gene TRBV20-1; D gene ambiguous. CDR3 size: 11 residues. The germline V gene encodes CDR1 DFQATT and CDR2 SNEGSKA (reference sequence). The DNA for the CDR3 is TGCAGTGCTACATCCTACAGTACCCTTTCCTTC. Translated, it gives CSATSYSTLSF.

CDR3 sequence reads: CASSDTSKSSNEQYF. For the CDR3, the DNA is TGTGCCAGCAGTGACACTAGTAAGAGTTCCAACGAGCAGTACTTC. This chain uses TRBV6-1 with TRBJ2-7, with D tentatively TRBD2 (5 bases). Per germline, CDR1 MNHNS and CDR2 SASEGT. This CDR3 has 15 amino acids. V lost 3 bases and J lost 5, with 17 bases in between.

This clone was seen more than once but under ten times. V usage is TRBV5-5 and J usage is TRBJ2-3, with D unresolved. Germline V gene data show CDR1 as SGHKS and CDR2 as YYEKEE (reference sequence). V lost 4 bases to trimming and J lost 2 bases, with 14 bases between them. This CDR3 contains 15 residues. For the CDR3, the DNA is TGTGCCAGCAGCCTCTCTGCGCGCCTCACAGATACGCAGTATTTT. Translation gives CASSLSARLTDTQYF. The variable domain in full, with the rest retrieved from reference TRBV5-5 and TRBJ2-3, is DAGVTQSPTHLIKTRGQQVTLRCSPISGHKSVSWYQQVLGQGPQFIFQYYEKEERGRGNFPDRFSARQFPNYSSELNVNALLLGDSALYLCASSLSARLTDTQYFGPGTRLTVL.

This clone has more than one count but fewer than ten. The chain combines TRBV6-1 with TRBJ1-1; 8 nucleotides agree with TRBD1. V trimming: 3 bases; J trimming: 4 bases; junction bases outside the gene matches: 7. The CDR3 is made up of 15 amino acids. The germline gives CDR1 MNHNS, CDR2 SASEGT. CDR3 in DNA: TGTGCCAGCAGTGATGGACAGGGATTCGGCACTGAAGCTTTCTTT. This sequence encodes CASSDGQGFGTEAFF.

This clone appeared a single time. The genes are TRBV5-1 and TRBJ2-1; D is undetermined. The CDR3 sequence is 13 residues long. Germline loops: CDR1 SGHRS, CDR2 YFSETQ. V lost 3 bases and J 4 bases, leaving 8 bases between the germline ends. The CDR3 region has the DNA TGCGCCAGCAGCTCGCCTTCTTACAATGAGCAGTTCTTC. It translates to CASSSPSYNEQFF.

The sample holds a few counts of this clone. The V gene is TRBV7-2, the J gene TRBJ2-2, with D tentatively TRBD1 (5 bases). The CDR3 has 14 residues. Deletions cut 3 bases from V and 7 bases from J, with 12 bases between. CDR1 SGHTA and CDR2 FQGNSA come from the germline V gene. The CDR3 DNA reads TGTGCCAGCAGCTTCTACCAGGGATACGGGGAGCTGTTTTTT. This codes for CASSFYQGYGELFF.

The V and J genes are TRBV28 and TRBJ1-1; D is uncertain. The CDR3 contains 14 residues. In germline, CDR1 is MDHEN, CDR2 SYDVKM. The ends were cut back, 8 bases at V and 1 base at J, with 14 bases in the middle. The CDR3 DNA is TGTGCCAGCCTAAGATGGGGTGGGAACACTGAAGCTTTCTTT. Its protein product is CASLRWGGNTEAFF.

The chain links TRBV2 to TRBJ2-5; TRBD2 might be the D (7 bases). The CDR3 is 14 amino acids. V shed 3 bases and J shed 4 bases, with 12 bases lying between them. Germline V gives CDR1 SNHLY, CDR2 FYNNEI. The CDR3: CASSDRGGRETQYF. The CDR3 coding sequence is TGTGCCAGCAGTGATAGGGGGGGGCGAGAGACCCAGTACTTC.

This clone is a singleton in its sample. The genes are TRBV6-1 and TRBJ2-7; D gene uncertain. Germline V gene data show CDR1 as MNHNS and CDR2 as SASEGT. V lost 6 bases and J 3 bases, leaving 12 bases between the germline ends. This CDR3 has 13 residues. This chain's CDR3 is CASRQGQIYEQYF. Written as DNA, the CDR3 is TGTGCCAGCAGACAAGGGCAGATCTACGAGCAGTACTTC.

The chain carries TRBV5-1 and TRBJ1-1; a weak D match, TRBD1 (5 bases). V gave up 5 bases and J gave up 4 bases, with 15 bases separating them. In germline, CDR1 is SGHRS, CDR2 YFSETQ. The CDR3 is 14 residues long. CDR3 bases: TGCGCCAGCAGTCCTAATCTTCAGGGCACTGAAGCTTTCTTT. This gives the protein CASSPNLQGTEAFF.

The chain recombines TRBV27 with TRBJ1-5, with D maybe TRBD1 (5 bases). CDR1 is MNHEY and CDR2 is SMNVEV in the germline V gene (reference sequence). This CDR3 spans 13 amino acids. Trimming took 10 bases from V and 6 from J, leaving 16 bases between them. The chain's CDR3 is CATGTSQPQPQHF. The CDR3, as DNA: TGTGCCACGGGGACCTCTCAGCCTCAGCCCCAGCATTTT.

The CDR3 is CSVSVPQVLANEKLFF. As DNA, the CDR3 is TGCAGCGTCTCGGTCCCCCAGGTACTGGCTAATGAAAAACTGTTTTTT. This chain connects TRBV29-1 to TRBJ1-4; no firm D call. Germline loops: CDR1 SQVTM, CDR2 ANQGSEA. CDR3 size: 16 residues. V lost 6 bases to trimming and J lost 3 bases, with 20 bases between them.

The rearrangement joins TRBV4-2 to TRBJ2-7; a possible D gene is TRBD2 (7 bases). The CDR3 length is 14 residues. Germline loops: CDR1 LGHNA, CDR2 YNFKEQ. Trimming stripped 4 bases from V and 2 bases from J, with 12 bases between. The DNA of the CDR3 is TGTGCCAGCAGCCGGGAGGGGGGAACCTACGAGCAGTACTTC. This translates into CASSREGGTYEQYF.

The rearrangement links TRBV7-9 to TRBJ2-5; no definite D call. The CDR3 covers 13 residues. The ends were cut back, 3 bases at V and 1 base at J, with 6 bases in the middle. Germline lookup yields CDR1 SEHNR and CDR2 FQNEAQ (reference sequence). The CDR3 nucleotides read TGTGCCAGCAGCTTCGCCAGCCAAGAGACCCAGTACTTC. Protein sequence: CASSFASQETQYF.

Turning to this clone: At one of its ends the junction is not consistent with the germline gene, which may arise from a read error. The chain links TRBV28 to TRBJ2-1; the match to TRBD2 covers 8 bases. Germline lookup yields CDR1 MDHEN and CDR2 SYDVKM. This CDR3 has 11 residues. The CDR3 DNA follows: TGTGCCAGCAGTTTGCAGCGGGAGCCGTTCTTC. Translated: CASSLQREPFF.

This clone was detected only once. The chain couples TRBV10-2 to TRBJ2-2; D is uncertain. Trimming pared 4 bases from V and 2 bases from J, leaving 11 bases between. From germline, CDR1 is WSHSY and CDR2 SAAADI. The CDR3 is made up of 15 amino acids. CDR3 in amino acids: CASSGVRLNTGELFF. The CDR3, as DNA: TGCGCCAGCAGTGGAGTCAGGCTCAACACCGGGGAGCTGTTTTTT.

This chain links TRBV5-1 with TRBJ2-1; the match to TRBD1 covers 7 bases. Per the germline V gene, CDR1 is SGHRS and CDR2 is YFSETQ. The CDR3 is 17 amino acids. J was trimmed by 0 bases and V by 4 bases; bases with no gene match: 10. The CDR3 DNA sequence: TGCGCCAGCAGCCATCAACCGACAGGGAGCTCCTACAATGAGCAGTTCTTC. Translation: CASSHQPTGSSYNEQFF.